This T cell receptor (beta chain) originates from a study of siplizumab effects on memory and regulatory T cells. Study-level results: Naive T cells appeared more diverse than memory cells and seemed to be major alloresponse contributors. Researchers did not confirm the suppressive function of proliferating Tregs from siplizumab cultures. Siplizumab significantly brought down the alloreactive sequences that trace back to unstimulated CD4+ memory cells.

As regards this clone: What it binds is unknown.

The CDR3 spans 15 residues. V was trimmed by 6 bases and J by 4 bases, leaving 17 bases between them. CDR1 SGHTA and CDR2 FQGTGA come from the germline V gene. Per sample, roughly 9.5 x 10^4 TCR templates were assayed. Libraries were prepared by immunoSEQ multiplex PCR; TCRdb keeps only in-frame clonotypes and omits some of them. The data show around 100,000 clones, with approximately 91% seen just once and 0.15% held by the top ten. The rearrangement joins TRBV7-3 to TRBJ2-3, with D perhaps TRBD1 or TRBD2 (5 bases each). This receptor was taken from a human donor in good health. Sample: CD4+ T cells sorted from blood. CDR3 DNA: TGTGCCAGCAGGCTTGCCCGGGACGGGCCAGATACGCAGTATTTT. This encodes CASRLARDGPDTQYF.